This section outlines one T cell receptor (beta chain) sequence together with its context. This sample stems from a study of blood T cell repertoires in COVID-19. This table comes from immunoSEQ multiplex PCR, and its TCRdb copy is limited to in-frame clones, with some not included. The table shows 150,000 to 200,000 clones, with roughly four fifths occurring only once. There are 16 residues in the CDR3. Germline V CDR1 and CDR2: SQVTM, ANQGSEA. The V and J ends lost 1 base and 4 bases, in that order; junction bases with no gene match: 7. The sequence was obtained from a man between 65 and 85 years old who had recovered from COVID-19. The V and J genes are TRBV29-1 and TRBJ2-1; 10 bases map to TRBD2. Specimen: peripheral blood. CDR3 sequence: CSVEGASGRIYNEQFF. CDR3 nucleotide sequence: TGCAGCGTTGAAGGGGCTAGCGGGAGAATTTACAATGAGCAGTTCTTC.